These 17 T cell receptor beta chains were all obtained from the same sample, sequenced in a study of shared clonotypes between healthy human individuals (TCRdb year 2020). The receptor library was made with the immunoSEQ multiplex PCR assay. Entries here come from immuneACCESS through TCRdb and include only in-frame sequences with V and J called. Some clones fail to appear in such tables; in the studies checked, an unresolved V gene covers under half of the shortfall, and the cause of the remainder is unknown. In all, the sample holds 400,000 to 600,000 clones, and 79% of those were seen once. Together, the top ten hold roughly 13% of the sample. Sequenced sample: PBMCs. The source of these receptors is a woman between 40 and 50 years old in good health. Some clones in this sample may be carry-over from other donors' samples.

V is TRBV4-3 and J is TRBJ2-1, with 12 bases aligning to TRBD2. Trimming cost V 1 base and J 6 bases; bases outside gene matches: 7. From germline, CDR1 is LGHNA and CDR2 YSLEER. The CDR3 extends over 17 amino acids. The CDR3 coding sequence is TGCGCCAGCAGCCAAGTGGGGGCTAGCGGGAGGGCCAATGAGCAGTTCTTC. It yields the protein CASSQVGASGRANEQFF.

The gene calls are TRBV11-1 and TRBJ2-1, with D unclear. CDR3 length: 14 amino acids. V lost 6 bases and J 4 bases, leaving 13 bases between the germline ends. Germline CDR1 and CDR2: SGHAT and FQDESV (reference sequence). In DNA, the CDR3 is TGTGCCAGCAGTCAACCTACAGCTTACAATGAGCAGTTCTTC. This codes for CASSQPTAYNEQFF. Full variable domain (remainder filled in from reference TRBV11-1 and TRBJ2-1): EAEVAQSPRYKITEKSQAVAFWCDPISGHATLYWYRQILGQGPELLVQFQDESVVDDSQLPKDRFSAERLKGVDSTLKIQPAELGDSAMYLCASSQPTAYNEQFFGPGTRLTVL.

The CDR3: CASRSRDTEAFF. CDR3 sequence (DNA): TGTGCCAGCAGAAGCAGAGACACTGAAGCTTTCTTT. The chain has TRBV28 and TRBJ1-1, with no clear D. Germline lookup yields CDR1 MDHEN and CDR2 SYDVKM. Trimming took off 6 bases at V and 3 bases at J, with 8 bases between the two ends. This CDR3 spans 12 amino acids.

The V and J genes are TRBV14 and TRBJ2-7; no clear D gene. Germline V gene lookup returns CDR1 SGHDN and CDR2 FVKESK. V shed 1 base and J shed 2 bases, with 9 bases lying between them. This CDR3 comprises 14 residues. Here the CDR3 DNA reads TGTGCCAGCAGCCAAGGTTTAGGCCCCTACGAGCAGTACTTC. This sequence encodes CASSQGLGPYEQYF.

The CDR3 sequence: CASSLSASGRYNEQFF. For the CDR3, the DNA is TGTGCCAGCAGCTTATCGGCTAGCGGGAGGTACAATGAGCAGTTCTTC. This rearrangement joins TRBV7-3 to TRBJ2-1, with TRBD2 matching 11 bases. Germline V gene data show CDR1 as SGHTA and CDR2 as FQGTGA. This CDR3 has 16 residues. Trimming at V came to 2 bases and at J to 4 bases, leaving 4 bases not matched to a gene. Full variable domain (remainder filled in from reference TRBV7-3 and TRBJ2-1): GAGVSQTPSNKVTEKGKYVELRCDPISGHTALYWYRQSLGQGPEFLIYFQGTGAADDSGLPNDRFFAVRPEGSVSTLKIQRTERGDSAVYLCASSLSASGRYNEQFFGPGTRLTVL.

The chain recombines TRBV11-2 with TRBJ2-7; D not resolved. The V gene's germline CDR1 is SGHAT and CDR2 FQNNGV. The CDR3 loop spans 15 amino acids. V was shortened by 5 bases and J by 0 bases, with 14 bases between the two germline ends. This CDR3 reads CASSPGGRSSYEQYF. The CDR3 region has the DNA TGTGCCAGCAGCCCGGGTGGGCGGAGCTCCTACGAGCAGTACTTC.

The CDR3 sequence: CASSALAGASGANVLTF. As DNA, the CDR3 is TGTGCCAGCAGCGCACTAGCGGGGGCCTCTGGGGCCAACGTCCTGACTTTC. The chain carries TRBV9 and TRBJ2-6, with TRBD2 matching 11 bases. This CDR3 spans 17 amino acids. J gave up 0 bases and V 3 bases, and 2 bases lay outside the gene matches. CDR1 is SGDLS and CDR2 is YYNGEE in the germline V gene.

The table lists this clone with a count of one. V and J are TRBV5-6 and TRBJ1-2, with 7 positions matching TRBD1. The junction had 2 bases not matched to a gene; V was cut back by 3 bases and J by 0 bases. The CDR3 runs to 14 residues. Germline CDR1 reads SGHDT; CDR2 reads YYEEEE. The CDR3: CASSWDSTNYGYTF. CDR3 coding DNA: TGTGCCAGCAGCTGGGACAGTACTAACTATGGCTACACCTTC. The variable domain in full, completed from reference TRBV5-6 and TRBJ1-2, reads DAGVTQSPTHLIKTRGQQVTLRCSPKSGHDTVSWYQQALGQGPQFIFQYYEEEERQRGNFPDRFSGHQFPNYSSELNVNALLLGDSALYLCASSWDSTNYGYTFGSGTRLTVV.

The chain uses TRBV18 and TRBJ2-7, with no clear D. V lost 3 bases to trimming and J lost 3 bases, with 18 bases between them. The CDR3 has 16 amino acids. Germline V CDR1 and CDR2: KGHSH, LQKENI. CDR3 nucleotide sequence: TGTGCCAGCTCACCGTCTCTGCCGGAACTGAGCTACGAGCAGTACTTC. Its translation: CASSPSLPELSYEQYF.

The chain carries TRBV2 and TRBJ2-1; D gene uncertain. Looked up from germline, CDR1 is SNHLY and CDR2 is FYNNEI. V was pared by 2 bases and J by 4 bases, with 12 bases between. This CDR3 has 15 amino acids. In nucleotides, the CDR3 is TGTGCCAGCAGTGAACGTTTTCCGGTGTACAATGAGCAGTTCTTC. As protein: CASSERFPVYNEQFF.

Regarding this clone: A read error may produce the germline difference seen at one junction end. The rearrangement joins TRBV10-3 to TRBJ1-2, with 9 bases matching TRBD1. The CDR3 totals 13 residues. Germline CDR1 is ENHRY and CDR2 is SYGVKD. The CDR3 DNA sequence: TGTGCCATCGGTGACAGGGGGAACTATGGCTACACCTTC. The encoded protein is CAIGDRGNYGYTF.

For this clone: At one end, the junction sequence differs from germline, possibly due to a read error. V usage is TRBV30 and J usage is TRBJ1-5, with D unclear. The CDR3 totals 14 residues. Per germline, CDR1 GTSNPN and CDR2 SVGIG (reference sequence). This CDR3 reads CAWSVMTADQTQHF. The CDR3, as DNA: TGTGCCTGGAGTGTGATGACGGCGGATCAGACCCAGCATTTT.

In this sample, this clone turned up once. The chain couples TRBV7-2 to TRBJ2-5, with no clear D. This CDR3 comprises 14 residues. In germline, CDR1 is SGHTA, CDR2 FQGNSA. V gave up 5 bases and J gave up 5 bases, with 15 bases separating them. CDR3 nucleotide sequence: TGTGCCAGCAGCCTAACCCCAGCCAGGGAGACCCAGTACTTC. Translation gives CASSLTPARETQYF.

The chain joins TRBV5-6 to TRBJ1-1; no clear D. V was pared by 1 base and J by 2 bases, with 15 bases between. This CDR3 comprises 16 residues. Germline CDR1 is SGHDT and CDR2 is YYEEEE. The CDR3 sequence is CASSLTDRWANTEAFF. CDR3 in DNA: TGTGCCAGCAGCTTGACGGACCGGTGGGCAAACACTGAAGCTTTCTTT.

Concerning this clone itself: This may come from a read error, since a much larger clone is one base off. CDR3 residues: CASSHGRSYNEQFF. The CDR3 DNA follows: TGCGCCAGCAGCCATGGGCGGTCCTACAATGAGCAGTTCTTC. V gene TRBV4-3 combines with J gene TRBJ2-1; D remains ambiguous. Trimming removed 3 bases from V and 1 base from J, with 7 bases in between. Germline-derived CDR1 and CDR2 are LGHNA and YSLEER. The CDR3 contains 14 residues.

The rearrangement links TRBV6-1 to TRBJ2-7; D gene ambiguous. V shed 3 bases and J shed 12 bases, with 21 bases lying between them. This CDR3 spans 14 amino acids. Germline lookup yields CDR1 MNHNS and CDR2 SASEGT. DNA of the CDR3: TGTGCCAGCAGTGACCCCGGACCAACCGATCGGCCGTACTTC. Protein sequence: CASSDPGPTDRPYF.

V gene TRBV9 combines with J gene TRBJ2-2; TRBD1 matches at 7 bases. CDR1 and CDR2 from the germline V gene are SGDLS and YYNGEE. This CDR3 comprises 15 residues. V dropped 4 bases and J dropped 1; count of bases not matched to a gene: 4. For the CDR3, the DNA is TGTGCCAGCAGCTCACAGGGGTTGAACACCGGGGAGCTGTTTTTT. Protein sequence: CASSSQGLNTGELFF.